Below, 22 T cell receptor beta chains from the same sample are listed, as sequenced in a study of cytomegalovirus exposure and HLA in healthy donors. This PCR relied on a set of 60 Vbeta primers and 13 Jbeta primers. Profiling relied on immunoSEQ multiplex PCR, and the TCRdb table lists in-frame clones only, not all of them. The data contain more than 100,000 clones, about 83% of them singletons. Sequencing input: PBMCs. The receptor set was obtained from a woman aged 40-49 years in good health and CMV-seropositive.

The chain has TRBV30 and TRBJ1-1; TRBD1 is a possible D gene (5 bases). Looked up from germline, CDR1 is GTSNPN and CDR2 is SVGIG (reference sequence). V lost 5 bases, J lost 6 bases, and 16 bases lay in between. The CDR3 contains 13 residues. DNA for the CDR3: TGTGCCTGGGTCGAAGGGGCTTTCGCTGAAGCTTTCTTT. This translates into CAWVEGAFAEAFF. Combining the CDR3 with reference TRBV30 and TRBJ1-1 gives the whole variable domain SQTIHQWPATLVQPVGSPLSLECTVEGTSNPNLYWYRQAAGRGLQLLFYSVGIGQISSEVPQNLSASRPQDRQFILSSKKLLLSDSGFYLCAWVEGAFAEAFFGQGTRLTVV.

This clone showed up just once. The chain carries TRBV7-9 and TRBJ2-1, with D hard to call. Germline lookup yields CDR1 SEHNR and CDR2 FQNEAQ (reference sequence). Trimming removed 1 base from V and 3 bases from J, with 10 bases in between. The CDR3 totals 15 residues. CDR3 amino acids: CASSLVRVNYNEQFF. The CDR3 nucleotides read TGTGCCAGCAGCTTAGTCCGGGTAAACTACAATGAGCAGTTCTTC.

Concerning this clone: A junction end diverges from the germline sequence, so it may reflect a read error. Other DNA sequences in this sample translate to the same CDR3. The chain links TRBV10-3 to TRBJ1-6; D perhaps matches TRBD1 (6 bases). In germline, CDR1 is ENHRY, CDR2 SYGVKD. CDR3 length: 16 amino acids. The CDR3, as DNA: TGTGCCATCAGGCCCTCGGGGACAACGGATAATTCCCCCCTCCACTTT. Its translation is CAIRPSGTTDNSPLHF.

The CDR3 loop is CAWRETSGRPRVPYEQYF. The CDR3 DNA sequence: TGTGCCTGGAGGGAGACTAGCGGGAGGCCCCGAGTCCCCTACGAGCAGTACTTC. V gene TRBV30 combines with J gene TRBJ2-5; 13 bases match TRBD2. The J call may be wrong; the DNA end is better matched by TRBJ2-7. From germline, CDR1 is GTSNPN and CDR2 SVGIG (reference sequence). This CDR3 comprises 18 residues.

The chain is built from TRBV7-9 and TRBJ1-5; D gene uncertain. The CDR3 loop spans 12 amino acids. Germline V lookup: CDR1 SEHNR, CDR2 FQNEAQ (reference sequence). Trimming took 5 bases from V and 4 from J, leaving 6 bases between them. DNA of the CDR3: TGTGCCAGCAGCCCTTCGAATCAGCCCCAGCATTTT. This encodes CASSPSNQPQHF. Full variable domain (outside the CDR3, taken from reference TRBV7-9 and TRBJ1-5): DTGVSQNPRHKITKRGQNVTFRCDPISEHNRLYWYRQTLGQGPEFLTYFQNEAQLEKSRLLSDRFSAERPKGSFSTLEIQRTEQGDSAMYLCASSPSNQPQHFGDGTRLSIL.

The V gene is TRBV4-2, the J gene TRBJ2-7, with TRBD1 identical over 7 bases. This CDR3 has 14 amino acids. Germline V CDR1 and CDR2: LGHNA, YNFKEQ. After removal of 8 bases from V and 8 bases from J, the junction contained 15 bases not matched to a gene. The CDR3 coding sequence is TGTGCCAGCGGGACCGGGACAGAGCGCTCTCAGCAGTACTTC. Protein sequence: CASGTGTERSQQYF.

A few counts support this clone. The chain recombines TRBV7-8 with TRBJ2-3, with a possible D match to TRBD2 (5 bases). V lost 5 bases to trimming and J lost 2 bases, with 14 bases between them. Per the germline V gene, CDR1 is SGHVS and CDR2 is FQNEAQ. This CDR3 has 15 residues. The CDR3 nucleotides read TGTGCCAGCAGCGAGGTCGGACTTTACACAGATACGCAGTATTTT. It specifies CASSEVGLYTDTQYF.

The CDR3 sequence: CASHSWQAPYEQYF. As DNA, the CDR3 is TGTGCCTCCCACTCGTGGCAGGCCCCCTACGAGCAGTACTTC. This sequence joins TRBV25-1 and TRBJ2-5; unclear D gene. The J call may not be correct, given that the DNA end is closer to TRBJ2-7. Germline V CDR1 and CDR2: MGHDK, SYGVNS. The CDR3 length is 14 residues.

CDR3 in amino acids: CASSYSLGGRNTEAFF. The CDR3 DNA reads as TGTGCCAGCAGTTACTCGTTGGGGGGACGAAACACTGAAGCTTTCTTT. J is TRBJ1-1 and V is TRBV6-5, with D possibly TRBD1 on 5 matching bases. Germline CDR1 is MNHEY and CDR2 is SVGAGI. V was clipped by 0 bases and J by 2 bases, with 13 bases between them. The CDR3 is 16 residues long.

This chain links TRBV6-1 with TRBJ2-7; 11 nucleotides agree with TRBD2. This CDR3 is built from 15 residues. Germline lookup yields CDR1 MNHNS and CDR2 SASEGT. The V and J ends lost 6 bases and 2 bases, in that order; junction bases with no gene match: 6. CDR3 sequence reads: CASRRTSGPTYEQYF. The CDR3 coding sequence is TGTGCCAGCAGAAGGACTAGCGGGCCAACCTACGAGCAGTACTTC.

The chain's CDR3 is CAWSSDPLAGVGETQYF. The DNA of the CDR3 is TGTGCCTGGAGTTCAGACCCTCTAGCGGGAGTAGGGGAGACCCAGTACTTC. The chain is built from TRBV30 and TRBJ2-5, with 10 bases matching TRBD2. The CDR3 is made up of 17 amino acids. From germline, CDR1 is GTSNPN and CDR2 SVGIG (reference sequence). J lost 5 bases, V lost 2 bases, and 14 bases had no gene match.

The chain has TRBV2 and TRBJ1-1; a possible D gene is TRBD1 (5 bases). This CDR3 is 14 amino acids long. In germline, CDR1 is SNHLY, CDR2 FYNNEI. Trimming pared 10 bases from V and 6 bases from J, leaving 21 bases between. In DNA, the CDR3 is TGTGCCACCACCCTGGAGCAGGGAGGCGCTGAAGCTTTCTTT. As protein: CATTLEQGGAEAFF.

DNA of the CDR3: TGTGCCAGCAGCCTACAGGGAGGGAGAACTCAGCCCCAGCATTTT. Amino acids: CASSLQGGRTQPQHF. The genes are TRBV11-2 and TRBJ1-5, with TRBD1 as a possible D gene (6 bases). The V end lost 5 bases, the J end lost 6 bases, and 17 bases lay between the germline ends. Germline CDR1 SGHAT, CDR2 FQNNGV. The CDR3 is 15 residues long. Full variable domain (remainder filled in from reference TRBV11-2 and TRBJ1-5): EAGVAQSPRYKIIEKRQSVAFWCNPISGHATLYWYQQILGQGPKLLIQFQNNGVVDDSQLPKDRFSAERLKGVDSTLKIQPAKLEDSAVYLCASSLQGGRTQPQHFGDGTRLSIL.

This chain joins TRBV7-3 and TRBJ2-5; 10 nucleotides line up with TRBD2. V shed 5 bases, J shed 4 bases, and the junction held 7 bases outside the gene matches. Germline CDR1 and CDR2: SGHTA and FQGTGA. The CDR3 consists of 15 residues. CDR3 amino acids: CASSRAGGRGETQYF. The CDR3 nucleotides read TGTGCCAGCAGCCGAGCGGGAGGGCGGGGAGAGACCCAGTACTTC.

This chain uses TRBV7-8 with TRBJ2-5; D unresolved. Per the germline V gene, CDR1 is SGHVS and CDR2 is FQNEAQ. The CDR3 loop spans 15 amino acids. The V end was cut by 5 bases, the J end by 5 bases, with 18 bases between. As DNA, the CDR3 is TGTGCCAGCAGCCCTACCGGAAGGCGAGCGGAGACCCAGTACTTC. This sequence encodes CASSPTGRRAETQYF.

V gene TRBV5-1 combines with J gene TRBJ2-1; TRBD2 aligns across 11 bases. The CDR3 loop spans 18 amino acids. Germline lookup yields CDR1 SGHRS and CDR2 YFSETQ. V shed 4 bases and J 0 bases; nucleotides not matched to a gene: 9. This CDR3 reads CASSTGLAGESSYNEQFF. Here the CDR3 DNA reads TGCGCCAGCAGCACCGGACTAGCGGGCGAAAGCTCCTACAATGAGCAGTTCTTC. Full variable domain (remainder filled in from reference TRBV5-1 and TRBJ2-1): KAGVTQTPRYLIKTRGQQVTLSCSPISGHRSVSWYQQTPGQGLQFLFEYFSETQRNKGNFPGRFSGRQFSNSRSEMNVSTLELGDSALYLCASSTGLAGESSYNEQFFGPGTRLTVL.

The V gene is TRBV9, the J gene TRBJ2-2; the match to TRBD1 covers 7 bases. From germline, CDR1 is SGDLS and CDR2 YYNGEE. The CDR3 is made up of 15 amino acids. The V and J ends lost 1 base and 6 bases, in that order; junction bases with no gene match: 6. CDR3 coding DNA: TGTGCCAGCAGCGTATTGAGTCAGGGGGCCGGGGAGCTGTTTTTT. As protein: CASSVLSQGAGELFF.

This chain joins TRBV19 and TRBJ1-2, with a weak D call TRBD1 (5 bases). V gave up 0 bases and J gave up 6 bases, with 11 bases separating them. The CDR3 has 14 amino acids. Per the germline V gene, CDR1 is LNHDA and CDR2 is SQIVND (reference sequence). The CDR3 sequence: CASSIDTRVDGYTF. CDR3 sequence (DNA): TGTGCCAGTAGTATAGATACCAGGGTCGATGGCTACACCTTC.

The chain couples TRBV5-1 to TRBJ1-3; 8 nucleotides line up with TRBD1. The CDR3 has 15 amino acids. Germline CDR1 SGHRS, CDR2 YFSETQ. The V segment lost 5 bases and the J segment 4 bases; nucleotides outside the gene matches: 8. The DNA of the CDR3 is TGCGCCAGCAGACCATCAGGGGGCAACGGAAACACCATATATTTT. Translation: CASRPSGGNGNTIYF.

CDR3 protein: CASSLANQAGRKLFF. The CDR3 bases are TGTGCCAGCAGCTTGGCCAATCAGGCAGGGCGCAAACTGTTTTTT. V gene TRBV5-6 combines with J gene TRBJ1-4, with D tentatively TRBD1 (5 bases). This CDR3 region has 15 residues. Trimming removed 0 bases from V and 11 bases from J, with 17 bases in between. Germline CDR1 SGHDT, CDR2 YYEEEE.

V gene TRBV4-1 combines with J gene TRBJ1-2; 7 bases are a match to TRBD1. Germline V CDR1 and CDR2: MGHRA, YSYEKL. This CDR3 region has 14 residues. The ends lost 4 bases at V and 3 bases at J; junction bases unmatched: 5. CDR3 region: CASSPYRGDYGYTF. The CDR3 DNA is TGCGCCAGCAGCCCGTACAGGGGTGACTATGGCTACACCTTC.

CDR3 loop: CSVVLLTDTQYF. In DNA form, the CDR3 reads TGCAGCGTTGTGCTACTCACAGATACGCAGTATTTT. V gene TRBV29-1 combines with J gene TRBJ2-3; D gene unclear. V dropped 4 bases and J dropped 2 bases, with 7 bases sitting between them. This CDR3 comprises 12 residues. Germline assignment: CDR1 SQVTM and CDR2 ANQGSEA.